The rows below give T cell receptor beta chains drawn from one sample of a study of beta chain features in type 1 diabetes. Produced via immunoSEQ multiplex PCR; TCRdb's table is partial and in-frame only. The table includes around 360,000 clones, around 12% detected once. Sequencing was performed on naive CD4+ T cells from blood. These TCRs come from a woman in her late teens or twenties with type 1 diabetes. Each CDR3 is given with its conserved first and last residue. Each record gives: J gene, V gene, D gene, clone size, CDR3 DNA, CDR3 protein. A D gene is named only where the DNA matches it firmly. Clone size is shown for a subset of rows, as once, few, many or a class of expanded clone.

>TRBJ2-3|TRBV29-1|TRBD2|few
TGCAGCGTGGGGACTAGCGGGAGACGGGATACGCAGTATTTT
CSVGTSGRRDTQYF
>TRBJ2-1|TRBV18|.|.
TGTGCCAGCTCACCAGACAGGTTGTATGAGCAGTTCTTC
CASSPDRLYEQFF
>TRBJ1-2|TRBV7-9|.|few
TGTGCCAGCAGCTTAGGAGGTCAGGGAGGCTACACCTTC
CASSLGGQGGYTF
>TRBJ1-5|TRBV9|.|.
TGTGCCAGCAGCAGGGGCCTTAGCAATCAGCCCCAGCATTTT
CASSRGLSNQPQHF
>TRBJ1-2|TRBV7-8|TRBD1|.
TGTGCCAGCAGCCGGGACAGGGTAGTTTCGGGGGGCTACACCTTC
CASSRDRVVSGGYTF
>TRBJ2-1|TRBV29-1|.|few
TGCAGCGTTGTTGGTACAGGACAGTTCAATGAGCAGTTCTTC
CSVVGTGQFNEQFF
>TRBJ2-7|TRBV15|TRBD2|few
TGTGCCACCGGAGATAGCGGGAACGGTTACGAGCAGTACTTC
CATGDSGNGYEQYF
>TRBJ1-6|TRBV28|TRBD1|.
TGTGCCAGCGGGAACCGGGACAGTCCCCTCCACTTT
CASGNRDSPLHF
>TRBJ1-4|TRBV7-2|.|few
TGTGCCAGCAGCTTAGCGGGCGCACCTACTAATGAAAAACTGTTTTTT
CASSLAGAPTNEKLFF
>TRBJ2-4|TRBV4-1|TRBD2|.
TGCGCCAGCAGCCGAGGGGCGGCGGGAGTTGACATTCAGTACTTC
CASSRGAAGVDIQYF
>TRBJ2-6|TRBV7-8|.|few
TGTGCCAGCGGGCGTGGGGCCAACGTCCTGACTTTC
CASGRGANVLTF
>TRBJ2-1|TRBV29-1|TRBD2|.
TGCAGCGTTGAAGGAGAGGGTGCGGGGGACCTTGAGCAGTTCTTC
CSVEGEGAGDLEQFF
>TRBJ2-1|TRBV10-3|TRBD2|few
TGTGCCATCAGTGCGGCTAGCGGGAGGAGTGAGCAGTTCTTC
CAISAASGRSEQFF
>TRBJ1-2|TRBV5-4|.|.
TGTGCCAGCAGCTTGGGCGACAGCAGAAACTATGGCTACACCTTC
CASSLGDSRNYGYTF
>TRBJ2-1|TRBV19|TRBD1|few
TGTGCCAGTAGTACTCACGGGACAGGGTATGACAATGAGCAGTTCTTC
CASSTHGTGYDNEQFF
>TRBJ1-4|TRBV27|TRBD1|.
TGTGCCAGCAGTTTATTCGCCGGGACAGGGGGGGAAAAACTGTTTTTT
CASSLFAGTGGEKLFF
>TRBJ1-1|TRBV30|.|.
TGTGCCTTCCGAGGGGGAGTCACTGAAGCTTTCTTT
CAFRGGVTEAFF
>TRBJ2-7|TRBV5-1|TRBD1|few
TGCGCCAGCAGCCCTGGGACAGGGAACTACGAGCAGTACTTC
CASSPGTGNYEQYF
>TRBJ1-2|TRBV28|.|few
TGTGCCAGCAGGATACAGGGTTTAGGCTACACCTTC
CASRIQGLGYTF
>TRBJ2-5|TRBV25-1|.|.
TGTGCCAGCAGTGACGTGGGTCAGGGGTACCAAGAGACCCAGTACTTC
CASSDVGQGYQETQYF
>TRBJ1-6|TRBV7-8|.|.
TGTGCCAGCAGCTTACCCGGTCTTTCACCCCTCCACTTT
CASSLPGLSPLHF
>TRBJ2-7|TRBV29-1|TRBD1|few
TGCAGCGCCAACGGACAGGGGAGTAGCTACGAGCAGTACTTC
CSANGQGSSYEQYF
>TRBJ1-2|TRBV6-1|.|.
TGTGCCAGCAGGGGCCGATCGAGGGAGCCTAGCTTC
CASRGRSREPSF
>TRBJ2-1|TRBV7-3|TRBD2|few
TGTGCCAGCAGCCTCGGGACTAGGGGGAGCTCCTACAATGAGCAGTTCTTC
CASSLGTRGSSYNEQFF
>TRBJ1-2|TRBV28|.|few
TGTGCCAGCAGACAGGGATCCGAGGGCTACACCTTC
CASRQGSEGYTF
>TRBJ2-7|TRBV9|.|few
TGTGCCAGCAGCGTATCTCACTCTGCCTACGAGCAGTACTTC
CASSVSHSAYEQYF
>TRBJ1-1|TRBV30|TRBD1|few
TGTGCCTGGAGTCCGGACAGGGTGGGGATAGGCGTTGAAGCTTTCTTT
CAWSPDRVGIGVEAFF
>TRBJ2-7|TRBV5-1|.|few
TGCGCCAGCAGCCCCGACCCGGGATACCAGGGGAAGCAGTACTTC
CASSPDPGYQGKQYF
>TRBJ1-1|TRBV18|.|.
TGTGCCAGCTCACCCTGGAACCGGGTTGGTACTGAAGCTTTCTTT
CASSPWNRVGTEAFF
>TRBJ2-5|TRBV6-5|TRBD1|.
TGTGCCAGCAGGGGACAGGTCCAAGAGACCCAGTACTTC
CASRGQVQETQYF
>TRBJ1-5|TRBV18|.|.
TGTGCCAGCTCACCCGCGGAGGGCAATCAGCCCCAGCATTTT
CASSPAEGNQPQHF
>TRBJ1-4|TRBV6-6|.|.
TGTGCCAGCGCGGCGCAGGGGCGAGGAAAACTGTTTTTT
CASAAQGRGKLFF
>TRBJ2-7|TRBV7-9|.|few
TGTGCCAGCAGCAACAGTCACCCCGAGCAGTACTTC
CASSNSHPEQYF
>TRBJ2-7|TRBV15|.|.
TGTGCCACCAGCACCCAAAGGTCGGGAAACTCCTACGAGCAGTACTTC
CATSTQRSGNSYEQYF
>TRBJ2-5|TRBV28|.|few
TGTGCCAGCATAAATGGGGGCCGGCTTAACCAAGAGACCCAGTACTTC
CASINGGRLNQETQYF
>TRBJ2-1|TRBV5-6|.|few
TGTGCCAGCAGTAAATACAATGAGCAGTTCTTC
CASSKYNEQFF
>TRBJ1-2|TRBV29-1|.|few
TGCAGCGTTGGGAGCTATGGCTACACCTTC
CSVGSYGYTF
>TRBJ2-7|TRBV6-5|.|few
TGTGCCAGCAGTTACTCCTACAGGGAATACGAGCAGTACTTC
CASSYSYREYEQYF
>TRBJ2-7|TRBV9|TRBD2|few
TGTGCCAGCAGCGTATCCCCAGGATTAGGACTAGCGGGATACTACGAGCAGTACTTC
CASSVSPGLGLAGYYEQYF
>TRBJ1-5|TRBV15|.|few
TGTGCCACCAGCAGAGATCGGGGGAGCAATCAGCCCCAGCATTTT
CATSRDRGSNQPQHF
>TRBJ2-4|TRBV9|TRBD2|.
TGTGCCAGCAGCCCCGAGACTAGCGGGAGAGACATTCAGTACTTC
CASSPETSGRDIQYF
>TRBJ1-5|TRBV30|.|few
TGTGCCTGGTCCCTCCGGGACTATCAGCCCCAGCATTTT
CAWSLRDYQPQHF
>TRBJ2-3|TRBV10-3|TRBD1|.
TGTGCCATCAGTACCGGGACAGGGGGCACAGATACGCAGTATTTT
CAISTGTGGTDTQYF
>TRBJ2-7|TRBV14|.|few
TGTGCCAGCAGCGGTCGAGAATCCTTTTTTCCCTACGAGCAGTACTTC
CASSGRESFFPYEQYF
>TRBJ2-3|TRBV7-2|TRBD1|few
TGTGCCAGCAGCCCGGACAGGGGGAGGGATACGCAGTATTTT
CASSPDRGRDTQYF
>TRBJ1-1|TRBV18|.|few
TGTGCCAGCTCACCGGGACAAAAGAACACTGAAGCTTTCTTT
CASSPGQKNTEAFF
>TRBJ2-1|TRBV10-3|.|few
TGTGCCATCAGTGAGTCCGCGGGAGAGCAGTTCTTC
CAISESAGEQFF
>TRBJ1-1|TRBV19|.|once
TGTGCCAGTAGTATATTAGGGGGTAACGGTGAAGCTTTCTTT
CASSILGGNGEAFF
>TRBJ1-5|TRBV5-1|.|few
TGCGCCAGCAGCTTACACGGCGGGGATCAGCCCCAGCATTTT
CASSLHGGDQPQHF
>TRBJ2-1|TRBV19|.|.
TGTGCCAGTAAGCTCGGGAGTCGATTAAATGAGCAGTTCTTC
CASKLGSRLNEQFF
>TRBJ1-2|TRBV6-1|TRBD1|few
TGTGCCAGCAGACGACCGGGACAGGGGCTCTATGGCTACACCTTC
CASRRPGQGLYGYTF
>TRBJ2-3|TRBV9|TRBD2|.
TGTGCCAGCAGCGTAGCAGGGAATAGCGGGAGGGCAGATACGCAGTATTTT
CASSVAGNSGRADTQYF
>TRBJ2-1|TRBV11-3|TRBD2|.
TGTGCCAGCAGCTTAGTGGGGACTAGACTTAATGAGCAGTTCTTC
CASSLVGTRLNEQFF
>TRBJ1-2|TRBV20-1|.|few
TGCAGTGCTCCAGGGGTCTATGGCTACACCTTC
CSAPGVYGYTF
>TRBJ2-7|TRBV15|.|.
TGTGCCACCAGCAGATCCCGTGGAGAAGCCTACGAGCAGTACTTC
CATSRSRGEAYEQYF